One T cell receptor (beta chain) is described in this entry. No infections or other immune events were documented during collection. The data originate from a study of identifying expanded T cells in peripheral blood. CDR1 and CDR2 from the germline V gene are MNHEY and SMNVEV (reference sequence). The V segment lost 5 bases and the J segment 6 bases; nucleotides outside the gene matches: 0. This CDR3 has 11 residues. The table came from immunoSEQ multiplex PCR; TCRdb's copy has only in-frame clones and leaves some out. The sample shows about 110,000 clones, 85% to 90% of them seen only once. The source material was blood. This sequence was found in a person between 18 and 69 years old in good health. V is TRBV27 and J is TRBJ2-7; 8 bases fit TRBD2. The CDR3 loop is CASSRGGEQYF. The DNA of the CDR3 is TGTGCCAGCAGTCGGGGGGGCGAGCAGTACTTC.